What follows are 28 T cell receptor beta chains derived from one specimen sequenced in a study of blood T cells in healthy people across ages. A J-beta primer mix and a sample-barcoded 5' primer were used in a second PCR of about 7 to 12 cycles. TCRdb re-called the 5' RACE reads through MiXCR, storing one row per CDR3 protein. The repertoire includes about 1.8 million distinct CDR3 sequences, around half of them detected once, and approximately 2.1% sits in the top ten. The specimen sequenced was blood. Receptor source: a woman between 40 and 50 years old in good health.

This clonotype has just a few counts. The chain has TRBV29-1 and TRBJ2-3; D unresolved. CDR1 is SQVTM, CDR2 ANQGSEA, per germline. Trimming pared 4 bases from V and 2 bases from J, leaving 10 bases between. CDR3 length: 13 amino acids. CDR3 amino acids: CSVGTVHTDTQYF. In DNA, the CDR3 is TGCAGCGTTGGTACAGTCCACACAGATACGCAGTATTTT.

The V and J genes are TRBV6-6 and TRBJ1-6; TRBD1 matches 8 bases. The CDR3 contains 16 residues. V dropped 6 bases and J dropped 7; count of bases not matched to a gene: 11. CDR1 and CDR2 from the germline V gene are MNHNY and SVGAGI (reference sequence). CDR3 DNA: TGTGCCAGCAGCCCCCGCCCAGGGGGCGGCAATTCACCCCTCCACTTT. Translating gives CASSPRPGGGNSPLHF.

J is TRBJ2-3 and V is TRBV5-1; 7 bases match TRBD1. V lost 0 bases to trimming and J lost 7 bases; unmatched junction nucleotides: 8. CDR3 size: 15 residues. Germline CDR1 is SGHRS and CDR2 is YFSETQ. In DNA form, the CDR3 reads TGCGCCAGCAGCTTGGGGGACAGTGTACTGAATACGCAGTATTTT. It yields the protein CASSLGDSVLNTQYF.

The chain uses TRBV6-6 and TRBJ2-4; 8 bases match TRBD1. Germline-derived CDR1 and CDR2 are MNHNY and SVGAGI (reference sequence). V gave up 2 bases and J gave up 3 bases; unmatched junction bases: 6. The CDR3 spans 16 residues. Written as DNA, the CDR3 is TGTGCCAGCAGTTACCCCCCGGGACAGGACAAAAACATTCAGTACTTC. This sequence encodes CASSYPPGQDKNIQYF.

This clonotype has only a few counts. J is TRBJ1-4 and V is TRBV10-3; TRBD1 is a possible D gene (6 bases). V was pared by 5 bases and J by 8 bases, with 15 bases between. This CDR3 region has 14 residues. Germline loops: CDR1 ENHRY, CDR2 SYGVKD. The CDR3 reads CAISLTGVEEKLFF. The CDR3 DNA is TGTGCCATCAGTCTGACAGGTGTGGAAGAAAAACTGTTTTTT.

The rearrangement uses TRBV20-1 and TRBJ2-7, with TRBD1 matching over 10 bases. Germline-derived CDR1 and CDR2 are DFQATT and SNEGSKA (reference sequence). V gave up 6 bases and J gave up 6 bases; unmatched junction bases: 14. CDR3 size: 15 residues. The CDR3 DNA is TGCAGTGCAAAAGACGCGGGACAGGGGTTCTTCGAGCAGTACTTC. It translates to CSAKDAGQGFFEQYF.

The V call is TRBV4-2, the J call TRBJ1-2, with D possibly TRBD1 on 5 matching bases. The CDR3 has 19 amino acids. Trimming pared 1 base from V and 3 bases from J, leaving 24 bases between. The germline V gene has CDR1 LGHNA and CDR2 YNFKEQ. CDR3 region: CASSQAQSESWGGDYGYTF. CDR3 DNA: TGTGCCAGCAGCCAAGCCCAAAGCGAGTCTTGGGGGGGAGACTATGGCTACACCTTC.

The chain recombines TRBV20-1 with TRBJ2-5; D possibly corresponds to TRBD2 (5 bases). There are 15 residues in the CDR3. Trimming pared 6 bases from V and 11 bases from J, leaving 28 bases between. Looked up from germline, CDR1 is DFQATT and CDR2 is SNEGSKA (reference sequence). The DNA for the CDR3 is TGCAGTGCCAACACTAGGACCGGTTCCGGGAATGAGCAGTACTTC. Amino acids: CSANTRTGSGNEQYF.

The chain carries TRBV7-9 and TRBJ1-2, with a possible D match to TRBD1 (5 bases). The germline V gene encodes CDR1 SEHNR and CDR2 FQNEAQ (reference sequence). The CDR3 runs 15 residues. Trimming took off 0 bases at V and 5 bases at J, with 13 bases between the two ends. The CDR3 DNA is TGTGCCAGCAGCTTAGCGTTGGGGCTCGAGTATGGCTACACCTTC. This encodes CASSLALGLEYGYTF.

The V and J genes are TRBV6-5 and TRBJ2-4; 8 nucleotides agree with TRBD2. Germline V lookup: CDR1 MNHEY, CDR2 SVGAGI. Germline trimming cut 7 bases from V and 8 bases from J; bases unmatched to any gene: 1. The CDR3 is 11 amino acids. CDR3 sequence (DNA): TGTGCCAGCAAGCGGGGGCACATTCAGTACTTC. Its protein is CASKRGHIQYF.

This clonotype came up a few times. The rearrangement links TRBV7-2 to TRBJ2-3; D is ambiguous. This CDR3 is built from 13 residues. Trimming took 5 bases from V and 2 from J, leaving 8 bases between them. Looked up from germline, CDR1 is SGHTA and CDR2 is FQGNSA. In nucleotides, the CDR3 is TGTGCCAGCAGCACCCGATACACAGATACGCAGTATTTT. It is translated as CASSTRYTDTQYF.

In its sample, this clonotype was seen a few times. This rearrangement joins TRBV7-2 to TRBJ2-4, with 11 bases fitting TRBD1. This CDR3 contains 14 residues. In germline, CDR1 is SGHTA, CDR2 FQGNSA. Trimming took 5 bases from V and 11 from J; bases not matched to a gene: 8. The CDR3 coding sequence is TGTGCCAGCAGCCCACGGACAGGGGGCGTGGTTCAGTACTTC. Residues: CASSPRTGGVVQYF.

A word on this clonotype: This may be a read error: a much more frequent sequence differs by one nucleotide. CDR3 region: CSVGQGRGLSSEKLFF. The DNA for the CDR3 is TGCAGCGTCGGACAAGGTCGAGGACTGAGTAGTGAAAAACTGTTTTTT. The genes are TRBV29-1 and TRBJ1-4, with a tentative D call TRBD1 (5 bases). With 6 bases removed from V and 7 bases from J, the gap between germline ends came to 24 bases. This CDR3 spans 16 amino acids. The germline V gene encodes CDR1 SQVTM and CDR2 ANQGSEA.

This clonotype was seen only a few times. The V and J genes are TRBV5-1 and TRBJ2-3; 7 bases agree with TRBD2. Germline-derived CDR1 and CDR2 are SGHRS and YFSETQ. V was clipped by 5 bases and J by 6 bases; unmatched bases: 9. The CDR3 extends over 14 amino acids. Written as DNA, the CDR3 is TGCGCCAGCAGGCCCAGCGGGGAGGGGGATACGCAGTATTTT. Translating it yields CASRPSGEGDTQYF.

V usage is TRBV20-1 and J usage is TRBJ2-7, with 10 bases aligning to TRBD1. Germline V gene lookup returns CDR1 DFQATT and CDR2 SNEGSKA (reference sequence). V lost 4 bases, J lost 3 bases, and 3 bases stayed unmatched. CDR3 length equals 13 residues. Here the CDR3 DNA reads TGCAGTGCTATGACAGGGGGCGGCTACGAGCAGTACTTC. As protein: CSAMTGGGYEQYF.

The rearrangement links TRBV5-5 to TRBJ2-5, with 8 bases aligning to TRBD1. The V gene's germline CDR1 is SGHKS and CDR2 YYEKEE (reference sequence). This CDR3 is built from 14 residues. After removal of 4 bases from V and 9 bases from J, the junction contained 11 bases not matched to a gene. In DNA, the CDR3 is TGTGCCAGCAGCCCGGACAGGGCCAAGACGGCCCAGTACTTC. It encodes CASSPDRAKTAQYF. Full variable domain (remainder filled in from reference TRBV5-5 and TRBJ2-5): DAGVTQSPTHLIKTRGQQVTLRCSPISGHKSVSWYQQVLGQGPQFIFQYYEKEERGRGNFPDRFSARQFPNYSSELNVNALLLGDSALYLCASSPDRAKTAQYFGPGTRLLVL.

A single count supports this clonotype. V and J are TRBV6-5 and TRBJ2-4; 10 bases are a match to TRBD2. The DNA matches TRBJ2-7 better at its end, which makes the J call doubtful. Germline assignment: CDR1 MNHEY and CDR2 SVGAGI. This CDR3 has 16 amino acids. Here the CDR3 DNA reads TGTGCCAGCAGTTCTCTAGCGGGGGCGGGAGTTGGCGAGCAGTACTTC. Translation gives CASSSLAGAGVGEQYF.

The chain combines TRBV6-5 with TRBJ2-1; 8 bases map to TRBD2. J was trimmed by 10 bases and V by 5 bases; bases with no gene match: 10. Germline V gives CDR1 MNHEY, CDR2 SVGAGI. This CDR3 has 14 residues. The CDR3 sequence is CASSPQRGGREQFF. The CDR3 DNA sequence: TGTGCCAGCAGTCCCCAACGGGGGGGCAGGGAGCAGTTCTTC.

CDR3 sequence reads: CASSRTMGITDTQYF. CDR3 sequence (DNA): TGTGCCAGCAGTCGGACTATGGGGATTACAGATACGCAGTATTTT. J is TRBJ2-3 and V is TRBV12-3 or TRBV12-4, with D maybe TRBD2 (6 bases). The CDR3 length is 15 residues. Trimming left V 5 bases short and J 3 bases short, with 15 bases between.

This clonotype appeared a few times. The CDR3 sequence: CASSTSGGSPIEQYF. Written as DNA, the CDR3 is TGTGCCAGCAGTACTAGCGGGGGGTCCCCTATCGAGCAGTACTTC. The V call is TRBV6-5, the J call TRBJ2-7, with 12 bases lining up with TRBD2. Trimming removed 5 bases from V and 6 bases from J; junction bases left unmatched: 8. The CDR3 has 15 amino acids. CDR1 is MNHEY, CDR2 SVGAGI, per germline.

The genes are TRBV2 and TRBJ2-7, with a weak D call TRBD1 (5 bases). This CDR3 has 12 residues. Germline-derived CDR1 and CDR2 are SNHLY and FYNNEI. V lost 7 bases and J lost 3, with 10 bases in between. The CDR3 coding sequence is TGTGCCAGCACCGACCAGGGCTACGAGCAGTACTTC. As protein: CASTDQGYEQYF. Full variable domain (missing parts from reference TRBV2 and TRBJ2-7): EPEVTQTPSHQVTQMGQEVILRCVPISNHLYFYWYRQILGQKVEFLVSFYNNEISEKSEIFDDQFSVERPDGSNFTLKIRSTKLEDSAMYFCASTDQGYEQYFGPGTRLTVT.

The chain is built from TRBV4-2 and TRBJ2-5; D gene unclear. Germline CDR1 is LGHNA and CDR2 is YNFKEQ. Trimming shortened V by 0 bases and J by 1 base, and 6 bases separated the two germline ends. CDR3 length: 14 amino acids. The CDR3 bases are TGTGCCAGCAGCCAAGAGGTAGCCCAAGAGACCCAGTACTTC. Encoded protein: CASSQEVAQETQYF.

This clonotype appeared a few times. The J gene is TRBJ2-5, the V gene TRBV5-4; perhaps TRBD2 as D (6 bases). Trimming took 3 bases from V and 5 from J, leaving 17 bases between them. CDR1 and CDR2 (germline): SGHNT, YYREEE (reference sequence). The CDR3 is made up of 15 amino acids. CDR3 DNA sequence: TGTGCCAGCAGCTCTAATAGCGGTGGAAGGGAGACCCAGTACTTC. Translating it yields CASSSNSGGRETQYF.

J is TRBJ2-7 and V is TRBV3-1, with D tentatively TRBD1 or TRBD2 (5 bases each). V lost 1 base and J lost 3, with 10 bases in between. The CDR3 length is 14 residues. CDR1 and CDR2 from the germline V gene are LGHDT and YNNKEL (reference sequence). CDR3 residues: CASSQGGRNYEQYF. CDR3 sequence (DNA): TGTGCCAGCAGCCAAGGGGGACGGAACTACGAGCAGTACTTC.

This clonotype was seen more than once but under ten times. This chain uses TRBV12-3 or TRBV12-4 with TRBJ2-7; D is ambiguous. This CDR3 has 16 amino acids. Deletions cut 5 bases from V and 3 bases from J, with 20 bases between. This chain's CDR3 is CASSPSGQNNIYEQYF. The DNA of the CDR3 is TGTGCCAGCAGTCCCTCCGGGCAGAATAATATCTACGAGCAGTACTTC.

Here the CDR3 DNA reads TGCGCCAGCAGCAAAAGACAGGGGCGCCAAGAGACCCAGTACTTC. Translated, it gives CASSKRQGRQETQYF. V is TRBV4-1 and J is TRBJ2-5; 8 nucleotides match TRBD1. Losses at the gene ends were 5 bases for V and 1 base for J; bases not matched to a gene: 6. CDR3 length: 15 residues. Germline CDR1 reads MGHRA; CDR2 reads YSYEKL.

The chain is built from TRBV6-5 and TRBJ2-3; 9 bases match TRBD2. The V segment lost 4 bases and the J segment 3 bases; nucleotides outside the gene matches: 14. The CDR3 covers 18 residues. Germline assignment: CDR1 MNHEY and CDR2 SVGAGI. The CDR3 reads CASSSGAGGPFSTDTQYF. CDR3 DNA: TGTGCCAGCAGTTCAGGTGCGGGGGGGCCATTCTCAACAGATACGCAGTATTTT.

This clonotype appeared a few times. The chain joins TRBV13 to TRBJ2-5; D remains unclear. This CDR3 has 14 amino acids. Germline V gene data show CDR1 as PRHDT and CDR2 as FYEKMQ (reference sequence). V lost 5 bases to trimming and J lost 0 bases, with 10 bases between them. The CDR3 coding sequence is TGTGCCAGCAGCCCTTCACCGTACCAAGAGACCCAGTACTTC. It is translated as CASSPSPYQETQYF.